These 29 T cell receptor beta chains were sequenced from one sample in a study of technical replicates of blood from several donors. TCRdb's copy holds only in-frame clones and misses some; the assay was immunoSEQ multiplex PCR. The data hold around 80,000 clones, with roughly 91% observed a single time. Sequencing was done on a sample of T cells isolated from PBMCs. These receptors came from a human donor in good health.

The rearrangement joins TRBV5-4 to TRBJ2-1; 9 bases map to TRBD1. The trim removed 0 bases at V and 6 bases at J, leaving 4 bases unmatched. The germline V gene encodes CDR1 SGHNT and CDR2 YYREEE (reference sequence). The CDR3 contains 15 residues. The CDR3 DNA sequence: TGTGCCAGCAGCTTGGGGGACAGGGATATCAATGAGCAGTTCTTC. Encoded protein: CASSLGDRDINEQFF.

Here the CDR3 DNA reads TGTGCCACCTCAGGGGGCGCGTGGGGCACTGAAGCTTTCTTT. Translation gives CATSGGAWGTEAFF. The chain employs TRBV2 and TRBJ1-1; 8 bases align to TRBD1. This CDR3 is built from 14 residues. J lost 4 bases, V lost 10 bases, and 11 bases had no gene match. CDR1 is SNHLY, CDR2 FYNNEI, per germline. The variable domain in full, with the rest retrieved from reference TRBV2 and TRBJ1-1, is EPEVTQTPSHQVTQMGQEVILRCVPISNHLYFYWYRQILGQKVEFLVSFYNNEISEKSEIFDDQFSVERPDGSNFTLKIRSTKLEDSAMYFCATSGGAWGTEAFFGQGTRLTVV.

This chain joins TRBV29-1 and TRBJ2-3; 13 bases map to TRBD2. Trimming at V came to 7 bases and at J to 7 bases, leaving 5 bases not matched to a gene. This CDR3 comprises 13 residues. Per the germline V gene, CDR1 is SQVTM and CDR2 is ANQGSEA. The CDR3 nucleotides are TGCAGCGCACTAGCGGGAGGGGGAAATACGCAGTATTTT. Translated, it gives CSALAGGGNTQYF.

This chain uses TRBV15 with TRBJ2-4, with 10 bases fitting TRBD2. Looked up from germline, CDR1 is LNHNV and CDR2 is YYDKDF (reference sequence). The ends lost 4 bases at V and 8 bases at J; junction bases unmatched: 8. This CDR3 spans 15 amino acids. The CDR3 sequence is CATSKGTSDGYIQYF. The CDR3 DNA follows: TGTGCCACCAGCAAAGGGACTAGCGACGGGTACATTCAGTACTTC.

The chain is built from TRBV7-3 and TRBJ2-7; TRBD2 is a possible D gene (7 bases). The CDR3 sequence is 16 residues long. The germline CDR1 and CDR2 sequences are SGHTA and FQGTGA. V gave up 5 bases and J gave up 0 bases, with 17 bases separating them. The CDR3: CASSIAGAGYSYEQYF. The CDR3, as DNA: TGTGCCAGCAGCATCGCGGGGGCAGGCTACTCCTACGAGCAGTACTTC. Filled out from reference TRBV7-3 and TRBJ2-7, the complete variable domain reads GAGVSQTPSNKVTEKGKYVELRCDPISGHTALYWYRQSLGQGPEFLIYFQGTGAADDSGLPNDRFFAVRPEGSVSTLKIQRTERGDSAVYLCASSIAGAGYSYEQYFGPGTRLTVT.

The chain employs TRBV9 and TRBJ2-7, with D possibly matching TRBD1 (5 bases). The germline gives CDR1 SGDLS, CDR2 YYNGEE. The ends were cut back, 3 bases at V and 3 bases at J, with 16 bases in the middle. This CDR3 is 15 amino acids long. The CDR3 nucleotides read TGTGCCAGCAGCGCCGGCCTTGCGACAGACTACGAGCAGTACTTC. Its protein product is CASSAGLATDYEQYF.

This chain links TRBV11-3 with TRBJ1-2; 7 nucleotides match TRBD1. With V trimmed by 5 bases and J by 8 bases, 14 bases remained unmatched. CDR3 length: 15 amino acids. Germline CDR1 SGHNT, CDR2 YENEEA. In nucleotides, the CDR3 is TGTGCCAGCAGCCGACGGGGACAGTGGGTGGAAGGCTACACCTTC. Translating it yields CASSRRGQWVEGYTF.

The chain employs TRBV9 and TRBJ1-1; D is possibly TRBD1 (6 bases). V lost 4 bases and J 1 base, leaving 17 bases between the germline ends. The CDR3 totals 16 residues. Germline V gives CDR1 SGDLS, CDR2 YYNGEE. CDR3 sequence reads: CASSPGAPGPNTEAFF. CDR3 bases: TGTGCCAGCAGCCCAGGGGCACCCGGGCCGAACACTGAAGCTTTCTTT.

V is TRBV5-5 and J is TRBJ1-5; D is unresolved. Germline V CDR1 and CDR2: SGHKS, YYEKEE (reference sequence). The CDR3 runs to 13 residues. Trimming left V 0 bases short and J 4 bases short, with 5 bases between. Here the CDR3 reads CASSLALNQPQHF. In DNA, the CDR3 is TGTGCCAGCAGCTTGGCCCTTAATCAGCCCCAGCATTTT.

The chain has TRBV30 and TRBJ2-7; D gene uncertain. Trimming stripped 5 bases from V and 7 bases from J, with 9 bases between. Looked up from germline, CDR1 is GTSNPN and CDR2 is SVGIG (reference sequence). This CDR3 comprises 10 residues. The CDR3 reads CAWGLGEQYF. The CDR3 region has the DNA TGTGCCTGGGGGCTGGGTGAGCAGTACTTC.

This clone was recorded a few times. J is TRBJ1-1 and V is TRBV28, with D hard to call. V lost 3 bases, J lost 2 bases, and 10 bases lay in between. Germline-derived CDR1 and CDR2 are MDHEN and SYDVKM. This CDR3 spans 14 amino acids. CDR3 bases: TGTGCCAGCAGTTTGGTGGACTCCAACACTGAAGCTTTCTTT. Translating gives CASSLVDSNTEAFF.

This clone has just a few counts. The V call is TRBV30, the J call TRBJ2-1; 10 bases fit TRBD2. Germline loops: CDR1 GTSNPN, CDR2 SVGIG (reference sequence). The V and J ends lost 0 bases and 4 bases, in that order; junction bases with no gene match: 0. There are 14 residues in the CDR3. In nucleotides, the CDR3 is TGTGCCTGGAGTGTGACTAGCGGGTACAATGAGCAGTTCTTC. Encoded protein: CAWSVTSGYNEQFF.

This chain uses TRBV7-9 with TRBJ2-7; possibly TRBD2 for D (6 bases). CDR3 length equals 13 residues. V was clipped by 0 bases and J by 6 bases, with 9 bases between them. Germline V gene sequence: CDR1 SEHNR, CDR2 FQNEAQ (reference sequence). The CDR3 region is CASSLAAGGEQYF. The CDR3 coding sequence is TGTGCCAGCAGCTTAGCCGCCGGGGGCGAGCAGTACTTC.

The chain is built from TRBV11-1 and TRBJ2-2; TRBD2 agrees at 11 bases. There are 19 residues in the CDR3. Looked up from germline, CDR1 is SGHAT and CDR2 is FQDESV (reference sequence). After removal of 4 bases from V and 0 bases from J, the junction contained 10 bases not matched to a gene. CDR3 bases: TGTGCCAGCAGCTCGCCGACTAGCGGGGCGAGCGCGAACACCGGGGAGCTGTTTTTT. This gives the protein CASSSPTSGASANTGELFF.

This clone appeared a few times. V is TRBV7-2 and J is TRBJ1-1; D ambiguous. Germline V lookup: CDR1 SGHTA, CDR2 FQGNSA. The CDR3 is made up of 13 amino acids. The V gene lost 2 bases and the J gene lost 1 base, with 5 bases spanning the gap. DNA of the CDR3: TGTGCCAGCAGCTTAATGGCGAACACTGAAGCTTTCTTT. Protein product: CASSLMANTEAFF. Together with reference TRBV7-2 and TRBJ1-1, the CDR3 gives the full variable domain: GAGVSQSPSNKVTEKGKDVELRCDPISGHTALYWYRQSLGQGLEFLIYFQGNSAPDKSGLPSDRFSAERTGGSVSTLTIQRTQQEDSAVYLCASSLMANTEAFFGQGTRLTVV.

This chain joins TRBV30 and TRBJ2-3; 11 nucleotides line up with TRBD2. Unmatched junction bases numbered 3, after V lost 4 bases and J lost 0 bases. Germline V lookup: CDR1 GTSNPN, CDR2 SVGIG (reference sequence). The CDR3 has 15 residues. The CDR3 sequence: CAWNRLAGSTDTQYF. Written as DNA, the CDR3 is TGTGCCTGGAATCGACTAGCGGGAAGCACAGATACGCAGTATTTT. Complete variable domain (other parts from reference TRBV30 and TRBJ2-3): SQTIHQWPATLVQPVGSPLSLECTVEGTSNPNLYWYRQAAGRGLQLLFYSVGIGQISSEVPQNLSASRPQDRQFILSSKKLLLSDSGFYLCAWNRLAGSTDTQYFGPGTRLTVL.

The rearrangement links TRBV27 to TRBJ1-5; 8 bases fit TRBD1. This CDR3 has 15 residues. Germline lookup yields CDR1 MNHEY and CDR2 SMNVEV (reference sequence). J gave up 7 bases and V 5 bases, and 10 bases lay outside the gene matches. This chain's CDR3 is CASSPTGGWWQPQHF. CDR3 coding DNA: TGTGCCAGCAGTCCTACAGGGGGATGGTGGCAGCCCCAGCATTTT.

The V gene is TRBV7-8, the J gene TRBJ2-1, with 8 bases identical to TRBD1. Germline V gene data show CDR1 as SGHVS and CDR2 as FQNEAQ. CDR3 length: 18 amino acids. The ends lost 5 bases at V and 0 bases at J; junction bases unmatched: 12. CDR3 region: CASSPGQGQLSSYNEQFF. Here the CDR3 DNA reads TGTGCCAGCAGCCCTGGACAGGGTCAATTGAGCTCCTACAATGAGCAGTTCTTC.

The chain combines TRBV2 with TRBJ2-7; D ambiguous. Per the germline V gene, CDR1 is SNHLY and CDR2 is FYNNEI. The germline V and J ends were trimmed by 1 base and 0 bases, with 13 bases remaining between them. The CDR3 covers 16 residues. The DNA for the CDR3 is TGTGCCAGCAGTGAAGTCGGTAACCCTTACTCCTACGAGCAGTACTTC. This sequence encodes CASSEVGNPYSYEQYF.

This clone showed up just a few times. CDR3 sequence: CASSQTGTHTEAFF. The CDR3 bases are TGCGCCAGCAGCCAAACCGGGACACACACTGAAGCTTTCTTT. The chain is built from TRBV4-1 and TRBJ1-1, with D tentatively TRBD1 (6 bases). Germline CDR1 is MGHRA and CDR2 is YSYEKL. The CDR3 covers 14 residues. V lost 2 bases and J lost 3, with 10 bases in between.

The V call is TRBV30, the J call TRBJ2-2, with 7 bases matching TRBD1. CDR3 length: 13 residues. Germline V gene data show CDR1 as GTSNPN and CDR2 as SVGIG (reference sequence). Trimming took 6 bases from V and 10 from J; bases not matched to a gene: 11. The CDR3 nucleotides are TGTGCCTGCTTCGGGACAGTCTATGAGGAGCTGTTTTTT. It is translated as CACFGTVYEELFF.

Only a few counts were recorded for this clone. This sequence joins TRBV19 and TRBJ2-3; TRBD1 is a possible D gene (5 bases). Germline CDR1 LNHDA, CDR2 SQIVND (reference sequence). V shed 1 base and J shed 4 bases, with 6 bases lying between them. This CDR3 spans 13 amino acids. This CDR3 reads CASSIVGADTQYF. The CDR3 DNA follows: TGTGCCAGTAGTATAGTAGGGGCAGATACGCAGTATTTT.

The V gene is TRBV27, the J gene TRBJ2-7; the match to TRBD2 covers 11 bases. Germline CDR1 and CDR2: MNHEY and SMNVEV (reference sequence). This CDR3 comprises 17 residues. The V segment lost 5 bases and the J segment 4 bases; nucleotides outside the gene matches: 13. The CDR3 DNA reads TGTGCCAGCAGTCCCCACCCGCTAGCGGGAGGTTCTTACGAGCAGTACTTC. It is translated as CASSPHPLAGGSYEQYF.

This sequence joins TRBV5-6 and TRBJ2-7; the match to TRBD2 covers 11 bases. The CDR3 runs to 17 residues. Trimming took 0 bases from V and 4 from J; bases not matched to a gene: 9. Germline values: CDR1 SGHDT, CDR2 YYEEEE. The CDR3 region has the DNA TGTGCCAGCAGCTTGGAGATAGCGGGAGGGGCTATTTACGAGCAGTACTTC. Amino acids: CASSLEIAGGAIYEQYF.

The chain joins TRBV7-3 to TRBJ2-3, with D hard to call. Germline V gene sequence: CDR1 SGHTA, CDR2 FQGTGA. This CDR3 region has 14 residues. V was trimmed by 2 bases and J by 2 bases, leaving 8 bases between them. In nucleotides, the CDR3 is TGTGCCAGCAGCTTAGGGCCGCTCACAGATACGCAGTATTTT. Translating gives CASSLGPLTDTQYF. Full variable domain (missing parts from reference TRBV7-3 and TRBJ2-3): GAGVSQTPSNKVTEKGKYVELRCDPISGHTALYWYRQSLGQGPEFLIYFQGTGAADDSGLPNDRFFAVRPEGSVSTLKIQRTERGDSAVYLCASSLGPLTDTQYFGPGTRLTVL.

This clone turned up a few times. This chain connects TRBV30 to TRBJ1-1; no clear D. This CDR3 spans 11 amino acids. Germline CDR1 GTSNPN, CDR2 SVGIG (reference sequence). CDR3 coding DNA: TGTGCGTACGAGAGGAACACTGAAGCTTTCTTT. Its translation is CAYERNTEAFF. Together with reference TRBV30 and TRBJ1-1, the CDR3 gives the full variable domain: SQTIHQWPATLVQPVGSPLSLECTVEGTSNPNLYWYRQAAGRGLQLLFYSVGIGQISSEVPQNLSASRPQDRQFILSSKKLLLSDSGFYLCAYERNTEAFFGQGTRLTVV.

The chain couples TRBV7-3 to TRBJ2-1, with 11 nucleotides matching TRBD1. The CDR3 extends over 14 amino acids. Germline V gene lookup returns CDR1 SGHTA and CDR2 FQGTGA. V was pared by 6 bases and J by 7 bases, with 5 bases of the junction left unmatched. CDR3 sequence: CASSRTGGSNEQFF. CDR3 nucleotides: TGTGCCAGCAGTCGGACAGGGGGCTCGAATGAGCAGTTCTTC.

This chain connects TRBV5-4 to TRBJ1-5; 9 bases fit TRBD1. J was trimmed by 2 bases and V by 4 bases; bases with no gene match: 16. This CDR3 region has 19 residues. Germline assignment: CDR1 SGHNT and CDR2 YYREEE (reference sequence). The CDR3 here is CASSPHVETGGEGNQPQHF. DNA of the CDR3: TGTGCCAGCAGCCCACACGTTGAAACAGGGGGCGAGGGCAATCAGCCCCAGCATTTT.

This sequence joins TRBV11-2 and TRBJ1-1; 7 bases match TRBD1. Per the germline V gene, CDR1 is SGHAT and CDR2 is FQNNGV. The J segment lost 6 bases and the V segment lost 5 bases, leaving 9 bases of the junction unmatched. This CDR3 has 14 amino acids. CDR3 loop: CASSLQAGTAEAFF. The CDR3 region has the DNA TGTGCCAGCAGCCTTCAGGCCGGGACAGCTGAAGCTTTCTTT.